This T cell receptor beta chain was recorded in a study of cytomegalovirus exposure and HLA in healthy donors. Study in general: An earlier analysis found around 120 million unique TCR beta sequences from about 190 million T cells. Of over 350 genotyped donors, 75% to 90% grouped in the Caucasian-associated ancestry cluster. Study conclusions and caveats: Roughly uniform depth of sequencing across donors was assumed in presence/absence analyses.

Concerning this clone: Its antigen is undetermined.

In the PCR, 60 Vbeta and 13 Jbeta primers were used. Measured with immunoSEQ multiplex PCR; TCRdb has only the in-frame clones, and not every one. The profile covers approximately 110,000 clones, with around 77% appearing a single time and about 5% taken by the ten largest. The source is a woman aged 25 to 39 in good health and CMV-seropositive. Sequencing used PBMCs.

CDR3 protein: CASSPGTSSKETQYF. CDR3 DNA sequence: TGTGCCAGCAGCCCCGGGACTAGCTCGAAGGAGACCCAGTACTTC. This sequence joins TRBV6-1 and TRBJ2-5, with 9 bases matching TRBD2. Germline V gives CDR1 MNHNS, CDR2 SASEGT. CDR3 size: 15 residues. Trimming cost V 6 bases and J 5 bases; bases outside gene matches: 10.